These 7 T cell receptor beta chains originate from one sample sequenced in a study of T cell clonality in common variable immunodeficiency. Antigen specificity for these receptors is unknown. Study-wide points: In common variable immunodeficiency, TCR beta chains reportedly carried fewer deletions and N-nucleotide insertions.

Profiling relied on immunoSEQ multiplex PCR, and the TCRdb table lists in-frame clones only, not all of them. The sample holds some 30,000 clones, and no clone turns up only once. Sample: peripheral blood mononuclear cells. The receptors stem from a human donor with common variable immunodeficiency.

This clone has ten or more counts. CDR3 bases read: TGTGCCAGCAGCTTCGGGGACAGGGGGCCCGGGGAG. Residues: CASSFGDRGPGE. The full CDR3 is CASSFGDRGPGELFF. The V and J genes are TRBV7-9 and TRBJ2-2, with TRBD1 matching over 12 bases. The missing CDR3 end, 3 residues past where the read stops, is filled in from the germline J gene. V gave up 3 bases and J gave up 6 bases; unmatched junction bases: 2. The CDR3 loop spans 15 amino acids. The germline CDR1 and CDR2 sequences are SEHNR and FQNEAQ (reference sequence).

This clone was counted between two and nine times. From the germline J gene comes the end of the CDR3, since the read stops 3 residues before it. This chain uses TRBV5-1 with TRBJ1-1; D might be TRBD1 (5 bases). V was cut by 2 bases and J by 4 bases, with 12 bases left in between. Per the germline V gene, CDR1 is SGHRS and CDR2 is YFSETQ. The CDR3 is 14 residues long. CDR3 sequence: CASSFWSTATEAFF. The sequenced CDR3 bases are TGCGCCAGCAGCTTTTGGTCGACAGCCACTGAA. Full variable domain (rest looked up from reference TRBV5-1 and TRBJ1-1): KAGVTQTPRYLIKTRGQQVTLSCSPISGHRSVSWYQQTPGQGLQFLFEYFSETQRNKGNFPGRFSGRQFSNSRSEMNVSTLELGDSALYLCASSFWSTATEAFFGQGTRLTVV.

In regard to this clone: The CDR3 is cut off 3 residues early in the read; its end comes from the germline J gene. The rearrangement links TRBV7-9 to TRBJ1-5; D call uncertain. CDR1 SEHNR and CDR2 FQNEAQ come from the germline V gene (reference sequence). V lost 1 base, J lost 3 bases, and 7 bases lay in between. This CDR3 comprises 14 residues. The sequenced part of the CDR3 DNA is TGTGCCAGCAGCTTAGGAAGGTACAATCAGCCC. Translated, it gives CASSLGRYNQP. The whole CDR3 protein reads CASSLGRYNQPQHF.

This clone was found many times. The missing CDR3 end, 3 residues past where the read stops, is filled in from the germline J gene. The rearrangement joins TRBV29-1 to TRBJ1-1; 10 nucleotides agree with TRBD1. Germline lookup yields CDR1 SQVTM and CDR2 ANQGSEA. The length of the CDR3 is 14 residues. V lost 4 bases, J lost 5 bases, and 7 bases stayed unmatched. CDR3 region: CSVGATGGATEAFF. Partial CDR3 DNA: TGCAGCGTTGGGGCGACAGGGGGCGCGACTGAA.

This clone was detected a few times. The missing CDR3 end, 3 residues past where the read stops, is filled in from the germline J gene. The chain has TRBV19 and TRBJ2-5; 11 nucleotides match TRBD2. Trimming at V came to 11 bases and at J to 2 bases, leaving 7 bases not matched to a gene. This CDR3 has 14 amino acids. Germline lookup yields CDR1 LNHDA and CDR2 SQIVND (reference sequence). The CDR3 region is CACLTSGAQETQYF. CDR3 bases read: TGTGCCTGCCTGACTAGCGGGGCACAAGAGACC.

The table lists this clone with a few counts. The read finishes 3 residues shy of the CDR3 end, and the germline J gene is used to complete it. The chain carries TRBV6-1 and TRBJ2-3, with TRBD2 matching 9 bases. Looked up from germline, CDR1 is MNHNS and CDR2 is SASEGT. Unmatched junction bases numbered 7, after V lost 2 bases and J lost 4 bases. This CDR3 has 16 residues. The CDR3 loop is CASSEILAGTSDTQYF. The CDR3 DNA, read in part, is TGTGCCAGCAGTGAAATCCTAGCGGGGACTTCAGATACG.

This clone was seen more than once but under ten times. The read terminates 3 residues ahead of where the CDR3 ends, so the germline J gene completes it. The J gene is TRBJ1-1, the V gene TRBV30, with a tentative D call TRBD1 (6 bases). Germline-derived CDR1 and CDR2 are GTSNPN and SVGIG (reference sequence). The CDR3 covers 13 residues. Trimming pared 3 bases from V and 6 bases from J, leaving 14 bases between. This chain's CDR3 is CAWSDTRGAEAFF. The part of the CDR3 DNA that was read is TGTGCCTGGAGCGACACCAGGGGCGCTGAA.